This passage covers 32 T cell receptor beta chains from one sample sequenced in a study of blood T cells in healthy people across ages. It was with a sample-barcoded 5' primer and a J-beta primer mix that a second PCR of roughly 7 to 12 cycles was run. MiXCR, applied by TCRdb to the 5' RACE reads, yields one record per CDR3 protein. The data hold under 1,100,000 distinct CDR3 sequences, with approximately 25% observed a single time. These data also formed part of another study, on T cells of mothers and their children.

The sample taken for sequencing was blood. The source of these receptors is a girl aged 2-10 years in good health.

This clonotype occurred a few times. This chain uses TRBV5-1 with TRBJ2-5, with D possibly called TRBD1 or TRBD2 (5 bases each). The DNA end is more similar to TRBJ2-1, so the J call may be wrong. This CDR3 has 14 residues. Germline values: CDR1 SGHRS, CDR2 YFSETQ. This CDR3 is CASIEAGRYNEQFF. DNA for the CDR3: TGCGCCAGCATAGAGGCAGGGAGATACAATGAGCAGTTCTTC.

This clonotype has more than one count but fewer than ten. V is TRBV6-1 and J is TRBJ1-5; TRBD1 is a possible D gene (5 bases). Germline V gives CDR1 MNHNS, CDR2 SASEGT. V dropped 2 bases and J dropped 0 bases, with 20 bases sitting between them. The CDR3 runs 19 residues. The CDR3 reads CASSEIDRIPFYSNQPQHF. DNA of the CDR3: TGTGCCAGCAGTGAAATCGACAGAATACCCTTCTATAGCAATCAGCCCCAGCATTTT.

V usage is TRBV24-1 and J usage is TRBJ2-1; TRBD1 is a possible D gene (6 bases). This CDR3 contains 13 residues. The germline V gene has CDR1 KGHDR and CDR2 SFDVKD. V shed 7 bases and J shed 7 bases, with 13 bases lying between them. CDR3 nucleotides: TGTGCCACCAGAGGGCAGGGGTCGAATGAGCAGTTCTTC. Encoded protein: CATRGQGSNEQFF.

V usage is TRBV29-1 and J usage is TRBJ1-2; 10 nucleotides line up with TRBD1. Germline values: CDR1 SQVTM, CDR2 ANQGSEA. The CDR3 loop spans 12 amino acids. Trimming took 7 bases from V and 6 from J; bases not matched to a gene: 5. The chain's CDR3 is CSGGQGENGYTF. For the CDR3, the DNA is TGCAGCGGAGGACAGGGGGAAAATGGCTACACCTTC.

The chain combines TRBV7-2 with TRBJ2-5; possibly TRBD2 for D (6 bases). The J call is in doubt because the DNA end fits TRBJ2-1 better. The CDR3 has 15 amino acids. Germline CDR1 reads SGHTA; CDR2 reads FQGNSA. In DNA, the CDR3 is TGTGCCAGCAGCTTAAGGTCTAGCGCTACAAATGAGCAGTTCTTC. Its protein is CASSLRSSATNEQFF.

The chain joins TRBV3-1 to TRBJ2-7; no definite D call. Trimming took 2 bases from V and 6 from J, leaving 8 bases between them. The CDR3 contains 12 residues. Looked up from germline, CDR1 is LGHDT and CDR2 is YNNKEL (reference sequence). CDR3 residues: CASSQRVSEQYF. The CDR3 DNA reads TGTGCCAGCAGCCAACGGGTTTCCGAGCAGTACTTC.

The table lists this clonotype with a few counts. One junction end does not reproduce the germline sequence, and a read error may be involved. The chain recombines TRBV28 with TRBJ2-7; 9 nucleotides match TRBD1. CDR1 is MDHEN and CDR2 is SYDVKM in the germline V gene. The CDR3 is made up of 15 amino acids. CDR3 in DNA: TGTGCCAGCAGTTTCGCGGACAGGGGTTTTTACGAGCAGTATTTC. Translated: CASSFADRGFYEQYF.

This clonotype has a handful of counts. V is TRBV7-9 and J is TRBJ2-1; TRBD1 aligns across 10 bases. In germline, CDR1 is SEHNR, CDR2 FQNEAQ (reference sequence). CDR3 length: 16 amino acids. Trimming removed 5 bases from V and 5 bases from J; junction bases left unmatched: 9. The CDR3 sequence is CASSTPGTGENNEQFF. The CDR3 DNA reads as TGTGCCAGCAGCACACCCGGGACAGGGGAGAACAATGAGCAGTTCTTC. Looking up the rest from reference TRBV7-9 and TRBJ2-1 gives the full variable domain: DTGVSQNPRHKITKRGQNVTFRCDPISEHNRLYWYRQTLGQGPEFLTYFQNEAQLEKSRLLSDRFSAERPKGSFSTLEIQRTEQGDSAMYLCASSTPGTGENNEQFFGPGTRLTVL.

In this sample, this clonotype turned up many times. V and J are TRBV5-5 and TRBJ2-2; D gene unclear. Germline values: CDR1 SGHKS, CDR2 YYEKEE (reference sequence). The germline V and J ends were trimmed by 0 bases and 1 base, with 7 bases remaining between them. The CDR3 consists of 15 residues. Here the CDR3 reads CASSLGPLNTGELFF. CDR3 bases: TGTGCCAGCAGCTTGGGCCCTCTGAACACCGGGGAGCTGTTTTTT.

The chain has TRBV4-3 and TRBJ1-1, with D tentatively TRBD1 (5 bases). Per germline, CDR1 LGHNA and CDR2 YSLEER. V was cut by 1 base and J by 4 bases, with 10 bases left in between. The CDR3 has 14 amino acids. CDR3 region: CASSQGGDRTEAFF. The CDR3 nucleotides read TGCGCCAGCAGCCAAGGAGGGGATCGCACTGAAGCTTTCTTT.

This CDR3 is CASSLTGGKRNQPQHF. The DNA for the CDR3 is TGTGCCAGCAGTTTGACAGGGGGCAAACGGAATCAGCCCCAGCATTTT. The chain combines TRBV12-3 or TRBV12-4 with TRBJ1-5; TRBD1 aligns across 10 bases. The CDR3 contains 16 residues. Trimming took 3 bases from V and 4 from J; bases not matched to a gene: 6.

The chain is built from TRBV4-1 and TRBJ2-5; D might be TRBD2 (7 bases). Germline CDR1 MGHRA, CDR2 YSYEKL. The CDR3 covers 14 residues. V was cut by 4 bases and J by 3 bases, with 12 bases left in between. The chain's CDR3 is CASSPIGGEETQYF. The CDR3 DNA follows: TGCGCCAGCAGCCCGATAGGGGGGGAAGAGACCCAGTACTTC.

This chain links TRBV9 with TRBJ2-2, with a tentative D call TRBD2 (5 bases). Trimming removed 2 bases from V and 0 bases from J, with 8 bases in between. Germline assignment: CDR1 SGDLS and CDR2 YYNGEE. The CDR3 has 15 residues. CDR3 DNA: TGTGCCAGCAGCGTTACCGGGGCGAACACCGGGGAGCTGTTTTTT. Translation gives CASSVTGANTGELFF.

The CDR3 bases are TGTGCCAGCAGTTACCTCGGGACAGGGGGCGCCTCTGGCTACACCTTC. This translates into CASSYLGTGGASGYTF. The rearrangement links TRBV6-5 to TRBJ1-2; TRBD1 aligns across 12 bases. The CDR3 covers 16 residues. The trim removed 2 bases at V and 7 bases at J, leaving 8 bases unmatched. Germline values: CDR1 MNHEY, CDR2 SVGAGI.

This clonotype occurred a few times. CDR3 nucleotides: TGTGCCAGCAGTGAAAGTCTATTCGACGGGGACATTCAGTACTTC. It is translated as CASSESLFDGDIQYF. This chain joins TRBV2 and TRBJ2-4; a possible D gene is TRBD2 (5 bases). V was shortened by 2 bases and J by 8 bases, with 16 bases between the two germline ends. The CDR3 runs 15 residues. Germline loops: CDR1 SNHLY, CDR2 FYNNEI.

This chain joins TRBV4-1 and TRBJ1-4, with 8 bases identical to TRBD1. From germline, CDR1 is MGHRA and CDR2 YSYEKL. The CDR3 sequence is 13 residues long. The ends lost 2 bases at V and 8 bases at J; junction bases unmatched: 1. CDR3 DNA sequence: TGCGCCAGCAGCCAATGGACAGGGGAAAAACTGTTTTTT. As protein: CASSQWTGEKLFF.

In this sample, this clonotype turned up a few times. The chain couples TRBV27 to TRBJ1-4; D unclear. CDR3 length equals 14 residues. Germline CDR1 is MNHEY and CDR2 is SMNVEV (reference sequence). V was pared by 6 bases and J by 7 bases, with 15 bases between. In nucleotides, the CDR3 is TGTGCCAGCAGATCGTGGCACCGAAGTGAAAAACTGTTTTTT. It encodes CASRSWHRSEKLFF.

The CDR3 region is CASSQDFEAFF. The DNA for the CDR3 is TGTGCCAGCAGCCAAGATTTTGAGGCTTTCTTT. V usage is TRBV4-2 and J usage is TRBJ1-1; D remains unclear. The CDR3 spans 11 residues. Trimming took 0 bases from V and 11 from J, leaving 7 bases between them. The germline V gene has CDR1 LGHNA and CDR2 YNFKEQ.

J is TRBJ2-7 and V is TRBV20-1; 7 bases are a match to TRBD1. Germline values: CDR1 DFQATT, CDR2 SNEGSKA (reference sequence). The CDR3 totals 14 residues. Trimming at V came to 4 bases and at J to 0 bases, leaving 6 bases not matched to a gene. The CDR3 DNA sequence: TGCAGTGCTAAGGACAGGAGGAGCTCCTACGAGCAGTACTTC. Amino acids: CSAKDRRSSYEQYF.

This clonotype has only a few counts. This chain links TRBV5-1 with TRBJ2-3, with D possibly TRBD1 on 6 matching bases. The germline V and J ends were trimmed by 2 bases and 5 bases, with 12 bases remaining between them. Germline CDR1 and CDR2: SGHRS and YFSETQ. The CDR3 runs 14 residues. In nucleotides, the CDR3 is TGCGCCAGCAGCTTAGGGGGAATGAGAGATACGCAGTATTTT. It is translated as CASSLGGMRDTQYF. The whole variable domain, filled in from reference TRBV5-1 and TRBJ2-3, reads KAGVTQTPRYLIKTRGQQVTLSCSPISGHRSVSWYQQTPGQGLQFLFEYFSETQRNKGNFPGRFSGRQFSNSRSEMNVSTLELGDSALYLCASSLGGMRDTQYFGPGTRLTVL.

This clonotype was counted between two and nine times. The gene calls are TRBV7-9 and TRBJ2-1; TRBD1 matches 8 bases. The assigned J gene may be wrong: the sequence end matches TRBJ2-5 better. Germline CDR1 and CDR2: SEHNR and FQNEAQ (reference sequence). CDR3 length: 14 amino acids. The chain's CDR3 is CASSGPGTGETQYF. The DNA for the CDR3 is TGTGCCAGCAGCGGACCCGGGACAGGAGAGACCCAGTACTTC.

The sample holds a few counts of this clonotype. The gene calls are TRBV20-1 and TRBJ2-5; unclear D gene. Germline V CDR1 and CDR2: DFQATT, SNEGSKA (reference sequence). There are 16 residues in the CDR3. V lost 3 bases to trimming and J lost 3 bases, with 20 bases between them. CDR3 amino acids: CSASSPSSAGKETQYF. CDR3 sequence (DNA): TGCAGTGCTAGCAGCCCCTCGTCAGCCGGAAAAGAGACCCAGTACTTC.

This clonotype has just a few counts. V and J are TRBV4-1 and TRBJ2-5, with TRBD1 matching over 8 bases. V was clipped by 1 base and J by 2 bases; unmatched bases: 3. In germline, CDR1 is MGHRA, CDR2 YSYEKL. The CDR3 covers 15 residues. CDR3 protein: CASSQVRTGQETQYF. The CDR3 coding sequence is TGCGCCAGCAGCCAAGTAAGGACAGGGCAAGAGACCCAGTACTTC.

The chain has TRBV6-1 and TRBJ1-2; a weak D match, TRBD1 (6 bases). The CDR3 loop spans 14 amino acids. Germline V gene data show CDR1 as MNHNS and CDR2 as SASEGT. Trimming removed 6 bases from V and 0 bases from J, with 11 bases in between. The CDR3, as DNA: TGTGCCAGCAGGGAGACAGGCGCTAACTATGGCTACACCTTC. This gives the protein CASRETGANYGYTF.

The chain combines TRBV4-2 with TRBJ1-3; D unclear. Trimming stripped 1 base from V and 1 base from J, with 14 bases between. The CDR3 consists of 17 residues. Germline CDR1 LGHNA, CDR2 YNFKEQ. In DNA form, the CDR3 reads TGTGCCAGCAGCCAAGGAACCCCGGGCCTATCTGGAAACACCATATATTTT. It yields the protein CASSQGTPGLSGNTIYF.

In its sample, this clonotype was seen a few times. This chain connects TRBV9 to TRBJ1-5, with 10 positions matching TRBD1. With 4 bases clipped from V and 8 bases from J, the junction kept 6 bases outside the gene matches. CDR3 size: 14 residues. Germline loops: CDR1 SGDLS, CDR2 YYNGEE. As DNA, the CDR3 is TGTGCCAGCAGCTCAGGGGACAGGGGTAAGCCCCAGCATTTT. It yields the protein CASSSGDRGKPQHF. Using reference TRBV9 and TRBJ1-5 for the parts outside the CDR3, the full variable domain is DSGVTQTPKHLITATGQRVTLRCSPRSGDLSVYWYQQSLDQGLQFLIQYYNGEERAKGNILERFSAQQFPDLHSELNLSSLELGDSALYFCASSSGDRGKPQHFGDGTRLSIL.

The V and J genes are TRBV7-2 and TRBJ1-6; D call uncertain. With 6 bases removed from V and 8 bases from J, the gap between germline ends came to 17 bases. Germline values: CDR1 SGHTA, CDR2 FQGNSA. This CDR3 has 15 amino acids. CDR3 sequence (DNA): TGTGCCAGCAGGTCTGCTGACGGACGATATTCACCCCTCCACTTT. Translated, it gives CASRSADGRYSPLHF.

This clonotype was found a few times. CDR3 DNA sequence: TGTGCCAGCAGCCCGGGGCAGGGTTCTTCACCCCTCCACTTT. Protein sequence: CASSPGQGSSPLHF. This sequence joins TRBV12-3 or TRBV12-4 and TRBJ1-6; perhaps TRBD1 as D (5 bases). CDR3 length equals 14 residues. Trimming took 6 bases from V and 9 from J, leaving 15 bases between them.

V and J are TRBV5-6 and TRBJ2-7; TRBD2 agrees at 7 bases. Germline V lookup: CDR1 SGHDT, CDR2 YYEEEE. The CDR3 is made up of 15 amino acids. J gave up 6 bases and V 4 bases, and 13 bases lay outside the gene matches. The CDR3 loop is CASSTLAGPASEQYF. The CDR3 coding sequence is TGTGCCAGCAGCACGTTAGCGGGCCCGGCGTCCGAGCAGTACTTC.

This clonotype was detected a few times. The rearrangement joins TRBV11-1 to TRBJ2-5; 7 bases map to TRBD1. The CDR3 spans 16 residues. V lost 5 bases to trimming and J lost 4 bases; unmatched junction nucleotides: 13. Germline-derived CDR1 and CDR2 are SGHAT and FQDESV (reference sequence). The CDR3 DNA reads as TGTGCCAGCAGCCCAACCCCCTCGTCAGGGGGAGAGACCCAGTACTTC. Its translation is CASSPTPSSGGETQYF.

In DNA form, the CDR3 reads TGTGCCAGCAGCGTAATAGGGAACACTGAAGCTTTCTTT. Its protein product is CASSVIGNTEAFF. This rearrangement joins TRBV9 to TRBJ1-1; D is ambiguous. Trimming left V 1 base short and J 1 base short, with 5 bases between. The CDR3 has 13 amino acids. Looked up from germline, CDR1 is SGDLS and CDR2 is YYNGEE.

The gene calls are TRBV20-1 and TRBJ2-7, with D unresolved. CDR3 length equals 12 residues. The germline V gene encodes CDR1 DFQATT and CDR2 SNEGSKA (reference sequence). Trimming took off 5 bases at V and 3 bases at J, with 11 bases between the two ends. CDR3 nucleotide sequence: TGCAGTGCTCCGTATGGGGTCTACGAGCAGTACTTC. Translation: CSAPYGVYEQYF.